This is a list of T cell receptor beta chains from one sample in a study of T cell responses to AZD1222 COVID-19 vaccine. The method was immunoSEQ multiplex PCR; TCRdb's version includes in-frame clones alone and lacks a portion of them. The data contain roughly 150,000 clones, 85% to 90% of them singletons. The specimen was peripheral blood, collected on day 0 of AZD1222 vaccination. The receptors were sampled from an adult in good health. Both conserved end residues are part of each CDR3. The order of the fields is J gene, V gene, clone size, CDR3 protein. Clone size is not always given. Where it is, it says once, few, many or a class for expanded clones.

>TRBJ2-2|TRBV28|NA
CASSLFVAGDTGELFF
>TRBJ2-5|TRBV27|NA
CASSLGKGRHETQYF
>TRBJ2-7|TRBV14|once
CASSQEASGLAYEQYF
>TRBJ2-5|TRBV6-6|NA
CASSYGAGAQETQYF
>TRBJ1-6|TRBV6-5|few
CASRPDSRGNSPLHF
>TRBJ2-1|TRBV7-6|once
CASSRGQGYNEQFF
>TRBJ1-2|TRBV19|NA
CASSTEGFGYTF
>TRBJ2-7|TRBV6-6|NA
CASKRDKTYEQYF
>TRBJ1-2|TRBV6-2/TRBV6-3|NA
CASSTPGNYGYTF
>TRBJ1-2|TRBV7-2|NA
CASSLHSGGGGYTF
>TRBJ1-1|TRBV7-8|once
CASSLQSFGVNTEAFF
>TRBJ2-3|TRBV5-4|NA
CASSLVRTDTQYF
>TRBJ2-1|TRBV29-1|NA
CSVQYNEQFF
>TRBJ2-1|TRBV5-6|NA
CASSLIAEEQFF
>TRBJ1-4|TRBV19|NA
CASSILRGTSSEKLFF
>TRBJ2-2|TRBV30|NA
CAWRIGQGVTGELFF
>TRBJ1-6|TRBV6-5|NA
CASRRTGNSPLHF
>TRBJ2-1|TRBV9|NA
CASSAGLAGANEQFF
>TRBJ1-4|TRBV28|once
CASSLPTAGNEKLFF
>TRBJ2-1|TRBV3-1/TRBV3-2|NA
CASSQQGGYNEQFF
>TRBJ1-2|TRBV9|few
CASSVAAQFYGYTF
>TRBJ1-4|TRBV30|NA
CAWSVHRDEKLFF
>TRBJ2-2|TRBV7-3|NA
CASSRGPGDTGELFF
>TRBJ1-1|TRBV7-9|NA
CASSFSGPNTEAFF
>TRBJ2-1|TRBV7-9|NA
CASSRLAGGPSNEQFF
>TRBJ2-1|TRBV15|once
CATSRAGVNEQFF
>TRBJ1-5|TRBV10-3|NA
CAISDGSSNQPQHF
>TRBJ1-1|TRBV11-3|NA
CASSLRQGEAFF
>TRBJ2-1|TRBV7-2|few
CASSSRGSYNEQFF
>TRBJ1-3|TRBV4-1|NA
CASSQGPRQGDSGNTIYF
>TRBJ1-2|TRBV5-6|NA
CASTPDRGYGYTF
>TRBJ2-7|TRBV18|NA
CASSPPGGRGRYEQYF
>TRBJ2-7|TRBV2|NA
CARGGSGSYEQYF
>TRBJ2-6|TRBV11-2|NA
CASSQQLGANVLTF
>TRBJ1-1|TRBV20-1|NA
CSASSGITEAFF
>TRBJ2-7|TRBV30|NA
CAWSGGMNEQYF
>TRBJ2-1|TRBV9|NA
CASSVGILAGYNEQFF
>TRBJ2-7|TRBV27|NA
CASSPHLDPLSYEQYF
>TRBJ2-5|TRBV7-7|NA
CASSFLTSGSGETQYF
>TRBJ1-2|TRBV30|NA
CAWSGTGGDNGYTF
>TRBJ1-5|TRBV5-6|NA
CASSPDRGRNQPQHF
>TRBJ1-5|TRBV29-1|NA
CSVGVSNQPQHF
>TRBJ2-1|TRBV6-5|NA
CASSYSGLGYNEQFF
>TRBJ1-1|TRBV4-2|NA
CASSRDRASTEAFF